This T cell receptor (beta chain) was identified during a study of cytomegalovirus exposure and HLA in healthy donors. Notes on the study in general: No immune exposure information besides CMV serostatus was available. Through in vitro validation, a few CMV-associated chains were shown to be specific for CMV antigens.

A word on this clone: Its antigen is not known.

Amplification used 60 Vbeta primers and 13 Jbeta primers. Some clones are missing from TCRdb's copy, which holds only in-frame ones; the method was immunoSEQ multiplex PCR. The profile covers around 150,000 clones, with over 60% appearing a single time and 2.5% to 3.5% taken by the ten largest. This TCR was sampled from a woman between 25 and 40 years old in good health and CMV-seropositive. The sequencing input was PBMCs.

The chain's CDR3 is CASSYLSVNSPLHF. The CDR3 DNA is TGTGCCAGCAGTTACTTATCGGTCAATTCACCCCTCCACTTT. The V gene is TRBV6-6, the J gene TRBJ1-6; D is undetermined. Germline values: CDR1 MNHNY, CDR2 SVGAGI (reference sequence). The CDR3 extends over 14 amino acids. V was shortened by 1 base and J by 7 bases, with 8 bases between the two germline ends.